These T cell receptor beta chains were read from a single sample in a study of blood T cell repertoires in COVID-19. Data came from immunoSEQ multiplex PCR; TCRdb stores just in-frame clones and leaves some out. Among about 200,000 clones listed, 88% were seen once. Material: peripheral blood. All receptors derive from a man between 18 and 29 years old with active or convalescent COVID-19. Each CDR3 is given with its conserved first and last residue. Fields, in order: CDR3 DNA, CDR3 protein, V gene, clone size, J gene, D gene. D genes are given only for firm matches. Only some rows state a clone size, as once, few, many or a class for expanded clones.

DNA: TGCGCCAGCAGCTTGGCGAGACAGGGGGCTGATGAGCAGTTCTTC; CDR3: CASSLARQGADEQFF; V: TRBV5-1; size: once; J: TRBJ2-1; D: TRBD1
DNA: TGTGCCAGCAGACTGACAGGGACTCAGCCCCAGCATTTT; CDR3: CASRLTGTQPQHF; V: TRBV6-5; size: once; J: TRBJ1-5; D: TRBD1
DNA: TGTGCCAGTAGCTTACAGGGCTCCGACTATGGCTACACCTTC; CDR3: CASSLQGSDYGYTF; V: TRBV19; size: -; J: TRBJ1-2; D: -
DNA: TGCACCAGCACCAAAGCGGCGGGAGGGAACACAGATACGCAGTATTTT; CDR3: CTSTKAAGGNTDTQYF; V: TRBV1; size: -; J: TRBJ2-3; D: -
DNA: TGTGCCAGCATCCTAGGGACTGTTGGCTATGGCTACACCTTC; CDR3: CASILGTVGYGYTF; V: TRBV2; size: -; J: TRBJ1-2; D: -
DNA: TGTGCCATCAGTGAGTCGGCAGGTACATTAGGTTCACCCCTCCACTTT; CDR3: CAISESAGTLGSPLHF; V: TRBV10-3; size: -; J: TRBJ1-6; D: -
DNA: TGTGCCAGCAGCCCGAGGACGAGGGTCTCACCCCTCCACTTT; CDR3: CASSPRTRVSPLHF; V: TRBV7-2; size: once; J: TRBJ1-6; D: -
DNA: TGTGCCTGGAGTGCCGGGACTGCTTATGGCTACACCTTC; CDR3: CAWSAGTAYGYTF; V: TRBV30; size: -; J: TRBJ1-2; D: -
DNA: TGTGCCAGCAGTTACTCGACGGGTGAAAAACTGTTTTTT; CDR3: CASSYSTGEKLFF; V: TRBV6-5; size: -; J: TRBJ1-4; D: -
DNA: TGTGCCAGCAGGGAGGGGCTAGCGGGGGATACTCCATCCTACAATGAGCAGTTCTTC; CDR3: CASREGLAGDTPSYNEQFF; V: TRBV2; size: -; J: TRBJ2-1; D: TRBD2
DNA: TGTGCCAGCAGTGCGGGACAGCTCTATGGCTACACCTTC; CDR3: CASSAGQLYGYTF; V: TRBV2; size: -; J: TRBJ1-2; D: TRBD1
DNA: TGTGCCAGCAGTTTTTCGGCGATACAGCACACAGATACGCAGTATTTT; CDR3: CASSFSAIQHTDTQYF; V: TRBV27; size: -; J: TRBJ2-3; D: -
DNA: TGTGCCAGCAGCTTAGATGCGAACAGGTGGACGACCGGGGAGCTGTTTTTT; CDR3: CASSLDANRWTTGELFF; V: TRBV11-2; size: -; J: TRBJ2-2; D: -
DNA: TGTGCCAGCAGCCTAAAAGATACGCAGTATTTT; CDR3: CASSLKDTQYF; V: TRBV7-2; size: -; J: TRBJ2-3; D: -
DNA: TGTGCCTGGAGTGGGACAGGGCGAAGAGAGCAGTTCTTC; CDR3: CAWSGTGRREQFF; V: TRBV30; size: -; J: TRBJ2-1; D: TRBD1
DNA: TGTGCCAGCAGGGTTCAGGGGGCGTGGGGCTACACCTTC; CDR3: CASRVQGAWGYTF; V: TRBV12-3/TRBV12-4; size: -; J: TRBJ1-2; D: TRBD1
DNA: TGCGCCAGCAGCTGGTCCCAGATCACAGATACGCAGTATTTT; CDR3: CASSWSQITDTQYF; V: TRBV5-1; size: once; J: TRBJ2-3; D: -
DNA: TGTGCCAGCAGTGAACTCACAGGGGTCGGCTATGGCTACACCTTC; CDR3: CASSELTGVGYGYTF; V: TRBV2; size: -; J: TRBJ1-2; D: TRBD1
DNA: TGCAGTGCTAGTGAAACTGCAGGGGACACTGAAGCTTTCTTT; CDR3: CSASETAGDTEAFF; V: TRBV20-1; size: -; J: TRBJ1-1; D: -
DNA: TGCGCCAGCAGCCTGACAGGGCCTCCCTACAATGAGCAGTTCTTC; CDR3: CASSLTGPPYNEQFF; V: TRBV5-1; size: once; J: TRBJ2-1; D: TRBD1
DNA: TGTGCCAGCAGTGCGGCCGGGACAAGAGATCAGCCCCAGCATTTT; CDR3: CASSAAGTRDQPQHF; V: TRBV25-1; size: -; J: TRBJ1-5; D: -
DNA: TGTGCCAGCAGCCACGGGACAGGGGATCAGCCCCAGCATTTT; CDR3: CASSHGTGDQPQHF; V: TRBV3-1/TRBV3-2; size: once; J: TRBJ1-5; D: TRBD1
DNA: TGTGCCAGCTCACCGGATACAGGGAGCTATGGCTACACCTTC; CDR3: CASSPDTGSYGYTF; V: TRBV18; size: -; J: TRBJ1-2; D: -
DNA: TGTGCCAGTAGTATTGGTGCGGCTGAGCAGTTCTTC; CDR3: CASSIGAAEQFF; V: TRBV19; size: -; J: TRBJ2-1; D: -
DNA: TGTGCCAGCAGACGCACAGGGGGCGGACATGGGCAAAGGAGTGAAAAACTGTTTTTT; CDR3: CASRRTGGGHGQRSEKLFF; V: TRBV7-6; size: -; J: TRBJ1-4; D: TRBD1
DNA: TGTGCCAGCAGTTCCTCAGGAGGAAACACCATATATTTT; CDR3: CASSSSGGNTIYF; V: TRBV27; size: -; J: TRBJ1-3; D: -
DNA: TGCAGCGTTGAGTTGCGGACAGGGACCTACGAGCAGTACTTC; CDR3: CSVELRTGTYEQYF; V: TRBV29-1; size: -; J: TRBJ2-7; D: TRBD1
DNA: TGTGCCAGCTCACCGGATAGGACAGGGGCAGGAAACACCATATATTTT; CDR3: CASSPDRTGAGNTIYF; V: TRBV18; size: -; J: TRBJ1-3; D: TRBD1
DNA: TGTGCCAGCAGCTGGAGACTAGCGGGGGGGCAAGATACGCAGTATTTT; CDR3: CASSWRLAGGQDTQYF; V: TRBV5-4; size: -; J: TRBJ2-3; D: TRBD2
DNA: TGTGCCAGTAGTACAAGACTAGCGGGAATCGGGGAGCTGTTTTTT; CDR3: CASSTRLAGIGELFF; V: TRBV19; size: -; J: TRBJ2-2; D: TRBD2
DNA: TGCGCCAGCAGCCAGAACCCTGACAGGCGGGAGACCCAGTACTTC; CDR3: CASSQNPDRRETQYF; V: TRBV4-3; size: -; J: TRBJ2-5; D: -
DNA: TGTGCCAGCAGTTCCGATAGCTCGAGCTCCTACAATGAGCAGTTCTTC; CDR3: CASSSDSSSSYNEQFF; V: TRBV27; size: -; J: TRBJ2-1; D: -
DNA: TGTGCCACCTCGGGGAGAGCGGGGGGCAACTACAATGAGCAGTTCTTC; CDR3: CATSGRAGGNYNEQFF; V: TRBV19; size: -; J: TRBJ2-1; D: TRBD2